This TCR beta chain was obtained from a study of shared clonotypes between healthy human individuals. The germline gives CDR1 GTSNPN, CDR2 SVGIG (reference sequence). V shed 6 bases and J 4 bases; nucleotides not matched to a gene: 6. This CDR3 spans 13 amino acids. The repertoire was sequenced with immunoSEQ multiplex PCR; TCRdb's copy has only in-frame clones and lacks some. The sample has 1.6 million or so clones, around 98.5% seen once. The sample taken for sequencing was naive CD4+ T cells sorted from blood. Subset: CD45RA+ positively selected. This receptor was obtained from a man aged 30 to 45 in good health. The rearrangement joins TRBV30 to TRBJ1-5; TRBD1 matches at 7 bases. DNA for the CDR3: TGTGCCTGCACCGGGACAGAGAATCAGCCCCAGCATTTT. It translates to CACTGTENQPQHF.